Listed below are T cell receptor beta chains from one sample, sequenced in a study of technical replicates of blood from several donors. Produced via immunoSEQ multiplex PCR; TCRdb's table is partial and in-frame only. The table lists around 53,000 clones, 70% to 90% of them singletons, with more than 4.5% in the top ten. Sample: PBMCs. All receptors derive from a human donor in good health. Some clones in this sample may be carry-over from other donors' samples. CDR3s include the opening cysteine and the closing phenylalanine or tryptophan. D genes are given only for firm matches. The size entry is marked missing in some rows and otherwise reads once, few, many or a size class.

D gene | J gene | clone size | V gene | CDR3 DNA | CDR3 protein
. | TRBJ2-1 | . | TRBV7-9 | TGTGCCAGCAGCCCAAGCTGGGGGGGGCCCTACAATGAGCAGTTCTTC | CASSPSWGGPYNEQFF
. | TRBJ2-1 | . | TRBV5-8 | TGTGCCAGCAGCTTGGCTAGGACTACGTACAATGAGCAGTTCTTC | CASSLARTTYNEQFF
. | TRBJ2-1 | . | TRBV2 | TGTGCCAGCAGCAAGACTAGTTCTGGTGAGCAGTTCTTC | CASSKTSSGEQFF
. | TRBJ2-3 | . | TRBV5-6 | TGTGCCAGCAGCTTGGACATCCTTGGGCCGGATACGCAGTATTTT | CASSLDILGPDTQYF
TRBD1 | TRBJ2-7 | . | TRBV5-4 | TGTGCCAGCAGTCGCTTGGGACAGGGAGTCCACGAGCAGTACTTC | CASSRLGQGVHEQYF
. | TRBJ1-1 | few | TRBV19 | TGTGCCAGTAGGGATCGAGGTGTGGCTTTCTTT | CASRDRGVAFF
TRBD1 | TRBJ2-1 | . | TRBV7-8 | TGTGCCAGCAGCTTGGTAAGGGGGCCTGACAATGAGCAGTTCTTC | CASSLVRGPDNEQFF
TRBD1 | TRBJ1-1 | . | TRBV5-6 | TGTGCCAGCAGCGTCGATAGACAGGGTGTCGGGTACACTGAAGCTTTCTTT | CASSVDRQGVGYTEAFF
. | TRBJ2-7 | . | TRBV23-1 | TGCGCCAGCCGTCTCGACCATAGAGGGTACTTC | CASRLDHRGYF
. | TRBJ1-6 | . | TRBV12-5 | TGTGCTAGTGGTTCGACGGGGCAGGGGTCCCGCTCCTATAATTCACCCCTCCACTTT | CASGSTGQGSRSYNSPLHF
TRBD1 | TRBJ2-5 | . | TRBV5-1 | TGCGCCAGCAGCGACGGGACAGCTTTCCAAGAGACCCAGTACTTC | CASSDGTAFQETQYF
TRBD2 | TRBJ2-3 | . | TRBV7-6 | TGTGCCAGCAGCTTAGCGGAAGCGGGAGGGCCGCAAGATACGCAGTATTTT | CASSLAEAGGPQDTQYF
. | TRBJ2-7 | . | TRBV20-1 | TGCAGTGCTAGAGATCGCGAGCAGTACTTC | CSARDREQYF
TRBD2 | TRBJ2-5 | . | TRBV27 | TGTGCCCCCCCCCATACAGGGAATAGCGGGAGAGAGACCCAGTACTTC | CAPPHTGNSGRETQYF
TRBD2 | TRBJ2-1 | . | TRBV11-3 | TGTGCCAGCAGCCGAGCCGGGACTAGCCGGGGTGAGCAGTTCTTC | CASSRAGTSRGEQFF
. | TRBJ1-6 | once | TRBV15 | TGTGCCACCAGCAGAGATCCCCAGGGTAATTCACCCCTCCACTTT | CATSRDPQGNSPLHF
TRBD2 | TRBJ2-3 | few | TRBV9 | TGTGCCAGCAGCGCTGGACTAGCGGGCCGACATGCCCAGAGCACAGATACGCAGTATTTT | CASSAGLAGRHAQSTDTQYF
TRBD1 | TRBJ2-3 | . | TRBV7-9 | TGTGCCATAAAACCCCAGGGGGTATTT | CAIKPQGVF
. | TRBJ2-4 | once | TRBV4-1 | TGCGCCAGCAGCCTAGCCGGGGACATTCAGTACTTC | CASSLAGDIQYF
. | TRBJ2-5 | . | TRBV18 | TGTGCCAGCTCACCACGGGCCCAAGAGACCCAGTACTTC | CASSPRAQETQYF
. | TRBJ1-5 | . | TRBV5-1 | TGCGCCAGCAGCTTGGGTACAGGGAATCAGCCCCAGCATTTT | CASSLGTGNQPQHF
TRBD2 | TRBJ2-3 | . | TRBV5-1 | TGCGCCAGCAGCTTGGAGGGGCTAGCGGGGTGGGCAGATACGCAGTATTTT | CASSLEGLAGWADTQYF
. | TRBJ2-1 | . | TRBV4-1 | TGCGCCAGCAGCCAAGATCCAGGCCTAGCGTCCTACAATGAGCAGTTCTTC | CASSQDPGLASYNEQFF
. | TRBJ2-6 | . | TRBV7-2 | TGTGCCAGCAGCTGGACAGTTTCTGGGGCCAACGTCCTGACTTTC | CASSWTVSGANVLTF
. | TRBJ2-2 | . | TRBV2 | TGTGCCAGCGCGAGGAAACTTAACACCGGGGAGCTGTTTTTT | CASARKLNTGELFF
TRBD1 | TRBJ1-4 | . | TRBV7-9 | TGTGCCAGCAGCCACGGACAGGGAGGTCGGGAAAAACTGTTTTTT | CASSHGQGGREKLFF
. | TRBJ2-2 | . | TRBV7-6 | TGTGCCAGCAGCTCAGACACGAACACCGGGGAGCTGTTTTTT | CASSSDTNTGELFF
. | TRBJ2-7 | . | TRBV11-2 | TGTGCCAGCAGCACGTCCGGGTCGAAAGGTCGCGAGCAGTACTTC | CASSTSGSKGREQYF
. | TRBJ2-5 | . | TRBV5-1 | TGCGCCAGCAGCTTCGGCAGGGTCAGCCAAGAGACCCAGTACTTC | CASSFGRVSQETQYF
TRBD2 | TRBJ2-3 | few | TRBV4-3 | TGCGCCAGCAGCCAAGAGAGCGGGAGGGCCGGAGATACGCAGTATTTT | CASSQESGRAGDTQYF
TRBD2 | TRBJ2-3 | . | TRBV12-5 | TGTGCTAGTGGGAGGACTAGCGTGGCGCAGTATTTT | CASGRTSVAQYF
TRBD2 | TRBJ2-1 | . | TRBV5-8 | TGTGCCAGCAGCTTGGGGACTAGCGGGAGGAATGAGCAGTTCTTC | CASSLGTSGRNEQFF
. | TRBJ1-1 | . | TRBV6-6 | TGTGCCAGCAGTTACGTAAGGGAGGGCACTGAAGCTTTCTTT | CASSYVREGTEAFF
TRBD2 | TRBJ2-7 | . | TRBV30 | TGTGCCTGGAGTGGGACTAGCGGGAACCTTCCTCGGTACTTC | CAWSGTSGNLPRYF
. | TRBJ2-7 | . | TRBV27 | TGTGCCAGCAGTTTAGTAGGACAGAGATGGTCCGAGCAGTACTTC | CASSLVGQRWSEQYF
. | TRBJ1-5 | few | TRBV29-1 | TGCAGCGCCGGGACTCCAAATCAGCCCCAGCATTTT | CSAGTPNQPQHF
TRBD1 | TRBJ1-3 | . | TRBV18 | TGTGCCAGCTCACCAAGGACAGGGAAGGACTCTGGAAACACCATATATTTT | CASSPRTGKDSGNTIYF
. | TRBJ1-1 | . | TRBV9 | TGTGCCAGCAGTGTTTCCCCCCAGAACACTGAAGCTTTCTTT | CASSVSPQNTEAFF
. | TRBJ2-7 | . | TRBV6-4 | TGTGCCAGCAGTCTTCTAGGGAGCTACGAGCAGTACTTC | CASSLLGSYEQYF
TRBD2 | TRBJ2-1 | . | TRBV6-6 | TGTGCCAGCAGCCCGACCGGGACTAGCCGCAATGAGCAGTTCTTC | CASSPTGTSRNEQFF
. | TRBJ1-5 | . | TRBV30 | TGTGCCTGGACCGTGGGGGGACTGCAAGGCAATCAGCCCCAGCATTTT | CAWTVGGLQGNQPQHF
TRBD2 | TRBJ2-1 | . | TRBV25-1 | TGTGCCAGCAGTGCAGCTAGCGGGGGGATGCGGGAGCAGTTCTTC | CASSAASGGMREQFF
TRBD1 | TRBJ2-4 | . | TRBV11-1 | TGTGCCAGCAGCCCCAGACAGGGAAACATTCAGTACTTC | CASSPRQGNIQYF
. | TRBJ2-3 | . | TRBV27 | TGTGCCAGCAGTTGGGTGGGGGCTCCAGATACGCAGTATTTT | CASSWVGAPDTQYF
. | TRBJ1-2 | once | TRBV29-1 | TGCAGCGTTGAAGATTTCGGGTTGGGTGGCTACACCTTC | CSVEDFGLGGYTF
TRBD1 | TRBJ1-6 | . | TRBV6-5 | TGTGCCAGCAGCCCCGGGACAGAAAATTCACCCCTCCACTTT | CASSPGTENSPLHF
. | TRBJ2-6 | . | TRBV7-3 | TGTGCCAGCACCGAGGATCCTGAGGCCAACGTCCTGACTTTC | CASTEDPEANVLTF
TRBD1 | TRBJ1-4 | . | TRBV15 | TGTGCCACCAGCAGAGTAGCGGGACAGGGAACTAAACTGTTTTTT | CATSRVAGQGTKLFF
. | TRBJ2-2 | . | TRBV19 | TGTGCCACCGCGGAGTGGTATCGGAACACCGGGGAGCTGTTTTTT | CATAEWYRNTGELFF
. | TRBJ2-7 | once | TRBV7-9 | TGTGCCAGCAGCTATCCGGGGGACTCCTACGAGCAGTACTTC | CASSYPGDSYEQYF
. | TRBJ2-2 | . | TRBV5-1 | TGCGCCAGCCGCGACAGAAACACCGGGGAGCTGTTTTTT | CASRDRNTGELFF